The 6 T cell receptor beta chains below all came from one sample that was sequenced in a study of OX40 agonist ivuxolimab in advanced cancers. Preparation of the library involved the immunoSEQ multiplex PCR assay. The source is immuneACCESS, and TCRdb retained only in-frame sequences with V and J called. Part of the clones is not carried over; for the studies checked, unresolved V genes explain less than half of this, and the remainder is unexplained. The sample has roughly 61,000 clones on record, around 85% of them singletons. The ten most abundant clones make up 0.76% of the sample. The specimen comprised CD4+ or CD8+ T cells sorted from blood, sampled in a trial of the OX40 agonist ivuxolimab. The source is an adult with an advanced solid tumor such as melanoma, head and neck, liver or kidney cancer.

This clone has more than one count but fewer than ten. V gene TRBV10-3 combines with J gene TRBJ1-1; TRBD1 agrees at 9 bases. Germline CDR1 is ENHRY and CDR2 is SYGVKD. Unmatched junction bases numbered 6, after V lost 6 bases and J lost 4 bases. The CDR3 covers 14 residues. Here the CDR3 DNA reads TGTGCCATCAGCGGAGGACAGGGGAGCACTGAAGCTTTCTTT. Translating gives CAISGGQGSTEAFF.

V usage is TRBV5-1 and J usage is TRBJ2-5; tentatively, D is TRBD2 (5 bases). The CDR3 contains 11 residues. CDR1 and CDR2 from the germline V gene are SGHRS and YFSETQ. With 4 bases removed from V and 7 bases from J, the gap between germline ends came to 8 bases. CDR3 coding DNA: TGCGCCAGCAGCGAGGGCCGGACCCAGTACTTC. Protein product: CASSEGRTQYF.

There are a few counts of this clone. This chain links TRBV10-3 with TRBJ2-2, with D perhaps TRBD1 or TRBD2 (5 bases each). CDR3 length: 13 residues. Trimming removed 7 bases at V and 1 base at J, with 7 bases between. Germline CDR1 and CDR2: ENHRY and SYGVKD. The CDR3 protein is CAITGLNTGELFF. DNA of the CDR3: TGTGCCATCACGGGGCTGAACACCGGGGAGCTGTTTTTT.

The chain is built from TRBV28 and TRBJ1-4; D uncertain. Germline V gives CDR1 MDHEN, CDR2 SYDVKM. The V end was cut by 0 bases, the J end by 8 bases, with 10 bases between. This CDR3 has 14 amino acids. Written as DNA, the CDR3 is TGTGCCAGCAGTTTATGGGGGATTGGAGAAAAACTGTTTTTT. Its protein product is CASSLWGIGEKLFF.

Points on this clone: This CDR3 is also generated by other DNA sequences in the sample. This chain uses TRBV19 with TRBJ1-2; no clear D. With 3 bases removed from V and 5 bases from J, the gap between germline ends came to 7 bases. The CDR3 is 12 amino acids. Germline values: CDR1 LNHDA, CDR2 SQIVND (reference sequence). CDR3 protein: CASSMVGYGYTF. CDR3 in DNA: TGTGCCAGTAGTATGGTAGGGTATGGCTACACCTTC.

The gene calls are TRBV10-1 and TRBJ2-5, with D possibly TRBD2 on 6 matching bases. The V gene lost 5 bases and the J gene lost 5 bases, with 12 bases spanning the gap. There are 13 residues in the CDR3. Per germline, CDR1 WNHNN and CDR2 SYGVQD (reference sequence). The CDR3: CASSRGTGETQYF. The DNA of the CDR3 is TGCGCCAGCAGTCGGGGGACGGGGGAGACCCAGTACTTC.